Only a few counts were recorded for the clone carrying this T cell receptor beta chain. With V trimmed by 2 bases and J by 9 bases, 4 bases remained unmatched. CDR3 size: 14 residues. Germline values: CDR1 LGHDT, CDR2 YNNKEL (reference sequence). Preparation of the TCRbeta library involved a method that used unique molecular identifiers. TCRdb used MiXCR to reprocess the PCR reads, holding one entry per CDR3 protein. The table lists 350,000 to 450,000 distinct CDR3 sequences, less than 15% of them singletons, with approximately 4.2% in the top ten. This entry comes from a study of T-cell reconstitution after alpha-beta-depleted transplantation in children.

V gene TRBV3-1 combines with J gene TRBJ2-1; 10 bases are a match to TRBD1. Here the sequenced sample was PBMCs, taken from the stem cell graft. This clonotype was sampled from a human donor who donated a stem cell graft to a child with Fanconi anemia. This CDR3 reads CASSQPGQGSEQFF. DNA for the CDR3: TGTGCCAGCAGCCAACCGGGACAGGGGAGTGAGCAGTTCTTC.